This TCR beta chain was profiled in a study of metastatic and nonmetastatic thyroid tumors. This clone was counted at least ten times. Through MiXCR, TCRdb re-clonotyped the PCR reads. Of roughly 22,000 clones listed, 13% are singletons. None of the patients had undergone any treatment ahead of thyroid surgery. In germline, CDR1 is SEHNR, CDR2 FQNEAQ (reference sequence). V shed 5 bases and J shed 7 bases, with 12 bases lying between them. This CDR3 comprises 13 residues. The receptor was derived from a female donor with papillary thyroid cancer or a benign thyroid nodule (not recorded which). Some clones in this sample may be carry-over from other donors' samples. Sequencing was done on a sample of blood. The chain is built from TRBV7-9 and TRBJ1-5; D is unresolved. CDR3 sequence (DNA): TGTGCCAGCAGCCCAATCGAGGACCAGCCCCAGCATTTT. Residues: CASSPIEDQPQHF.